These T cell receptor beta chains were read from a single sample in a study of identical twins. TCRdb recomputed calls from the 5' RACE reads with MiXCR, one row per CDR3 protein. This table has hundreds of thousands of distinct CDR3 sequences, approximately 6% appearing once. Sequencing input: naive T cells sorted from blood. Receptors originate from a man aged 18 to 30 in good health. Both conserved end residues are part of each CDR3. D genes are given only for firm matches. Size tells how often a clone was seen (once, few, many) or the class of an expanded clone, and some rows leave it out.

abundance,v_gene,j_gene,d_gene,CDR3aa,CDR3nt
many,TRBV5-1,TRBJ2-3,TRBD1,CASSSTTGLLTDTQYF,TGCGCCAGCAGCTCGACGACAGGGCTTCTCACAGATACGCAGTATTTT
few,TRBV30,TRBJ1-4,NA,CAWSRGPTNEKLFF,TGTGCCTGGAGTAGAGGTCCAACTAATGAAAAACTGTTTTTT
few,TRBV20-1,TRBJ2-3,NA,CSASRVIGNTDTQYF,TGCAGTGCTAGCCGAGTGATTGGCAACACAGATACGCAGTATTTT
many,TRBV5-1,TRBJ1-2,NA,CASSMDSRPGYTF,TGCGCCAGCAGCATGGACAGCCGGCCTGGCTACACCTTC
few,TRBV7-2,TRBJ2-7,TRBD2,CASSFRAGGIHEQYF,TGTGCCAGCAGCTTCAGGGCGGGAGGTATCCACGAGCAGTACTTC
many,TRBV7-8,TRBJ2-7,NA,CASSLELTRRTLYEQYF,TGTGCCAGCAGCTTAGAACTTACGCGCAGGACCCTCTACGAGCAGTACTTC
many,TRBV11-2,TRBJ1-6,TRBD1,CASSLEDRGNSPLHF,TGTGCCAGCAGCTTAGAGGACAGGGGAAATTCACCCCTCCACTTT
NA,TRBV7-6,TRBJ2-2,NA,CASKGDTGELFF,TGTGCCAGCAAGGGGGACACCGGGGAGCTGTTTTTT
many,TRBV6-5,TRBJ2-5,NA,CASSYIQGETQYF,TGTGCCAGCAGTTACATCCAGGGAGAGACCCAGTACTTC
NA,TRBV9,TRBJ1-3,NA,CASSVVWDSSGNTIYF,TGTGCCAGCAGCGTAGTCTGGGACTCCTCTGGAAACACCATATATTTT
few,TRBV5-8,TRBJ2-5,NA,CASSFRLKETQYF,TGTGCCAGCAGCTTTAGGCTTAAAGAGACCCAGTACTTC
few,TRBV7-9,TRBJ2-5,NA,CASSFNGVQETQYF,TGTGCCAGCAGCTTTAATGGGGTACAAGAGACCCAGTACTTC
many,TRBV20-1,TRBJ2-1,NA,CSAQSGGGASYNEQFF,TGCAGTGCCCAGAGTGGAGGGGGCGCTTCCTACAATGAGCAGTTCTTC
NA,TRBV20-1,TRBJ2-1,TRBD2,CSASRLAGDREQFF,TGCAGTGCTAGTAGGCTAGCGGGAGACCGAGAGCAGTTCTTC
NA,TRBV7-9,TRBJ1-5,NA,CASSLGGVDDQPQHF,TGTGCCAGCAGCTTAGGGGGGGTTGATGATCAGCCCCAGCATTTT
many,TRBV15,TRBJ2-3,TRBD2,CATSRASGGDTQYF,TGTGCCACCAGCAGGGCTAGCGGTGGAGATACGCAGTATTTT
NA,TRBV20-1,TRBJ1-5,NA,CSARDPGNNQPQHF,TGCAGTGCTAGAGATCCGGGTAACAATCAGCCCCAGCATTTT
many,TRBV29-1,TRBJ1-2,NA,CSVEVGAENYGYTF,TGCAGCGTTGAAGTGGGGGCGGAGAACTATGGCTACACCTTC
few,TRBV6-5,TRBJ1-2,NA,CASSHDRMANYGYTF,TGTGCCAGCAGTCACGACAGAATGGCGAACTATGGCTACACCTTC
many,TRBV29-1,TRBJ2-3,NA,CSVDSSGYGRAGSEYF,TGCAGCGTTGATTCGTCGGGATATGGACGCGCTGGGTCGGAGTATTTT
NA,TRBV30,TRBJ1-1,NA,CAWKLIRGRVTEAFF,TGTGCCTGGAAGTTAATTCGGGGGCGAGTCACTGAAGCTTTCTTT
many,TRBV5-6,TRBJ1-2,NA,CASSPTVSYGYTF,TGTGCCAGCAGCCCGACAGTCTCCTATGGCTACACCTTC
many,TRBV20-1,TRBJ2-4,TRBD1,CSGGDRGLKNIQYF,TGCAGTGGGGGGGACAGGGGGCTGAAAAACATTCAGTACTTC
NA,TRBV28,TRBJ2-3,TRBD1,CASSPDRRGLTQYF,TGTGCCAGCAGCCCAGACCGAAGGGGGCTTACGCAGTATTTT
NA,TRBV7-9,TRBJ2-2,TRBD2,CASSSLADKNTGELFF,TGTGCCAGCAGCTCTCTAGCGGACAAGAACACCGGGGAGCTGTTTTTT
few,TRBV15,TRBJ1-5,NA,CATSRDGGSNQPQHF,TGTGCCACCAGCAGAGATGGAGGTAGCAATCAGCCCCAGCATTTT
many,TRBV4-2,TRBJ2-3,TRBD1,CASSQDWGTVTDTQYF,TGTGCCAGCAGCCAAGATTGGGGGACAGTCACAGATACGCAGTATTTT
many,TRBV29-1,TRBJ1-1,NA,CSVGMDTRATEAFF,TGCAGCGTTGGAATGGACACCCGGGCCACTGAAGCTTTCTTT
many,TRBV29-1,TRBJ1-1,NA,CSVEGRVNTEAFF,TGCAGCGTTGAAGGCAGGGTGAACACTGAAGCTTTCTTT
NA,TRBV27,TRBJ2-3,NA,CASKVLSSGTDTQYF,TGTGCCAGCAAAGTGCTAAGTTCAGGAACAGATACGCAGTATTTT
few,TRBV6-1,TRBJ1-2,TRBD1,CASSEVPGQPTRYGYTF,TGTGCCAGCAGTGAAGTCCCGGGACAGCCGACTCGCTATGGCTACACCTTC
many,TRBV12-3/TRBV12-4,TRBJ1-6,NA,CASSLSGGPYNSPLHF,TGTGCCAGCAGTCTCTCCGGGGGGCCCTATAATTCACCCCTCCACTTT
many,TRBV29-1,TRBJ1-4,NA,CSVADSEKLFF,TGCAGCGTGGCGGACAGTGAAAAACTGTTTTTT